This T cell receptor (beta chain) was obtained from a study of T cell changes during pregnancy in multiple sclerosis. The CDR3 consists of 16 residues. J was trimmed by 4 bases and V by 3 bases; bases with no gene match: 6. Germline V lookup: CDR1 SGHRS, CDR2 YFSETQ. Assay: immunoSEQ multiplex PCR; the TCRdb copy retains only in-frame clones and omits some. The data show 36,000 or so clones, 88% seen once. Here the sequenced sample was CD4+ T cells from peripheral blood mononuclear cells, taken in the first trimester of pregnancy. V usage is TRBV5-1 and J usage is TRBJ2-2; 10 bases align to TRBD2. This TCR came from a female donor with multiple sclerosis, enrolled in a pregnancy study. In DNA form, the CDR3 reads TGCGCCAGCAGCTGGGGCCTAGCGGGGGTCACCGGGGAGCTGTTTTTT. This encodes CASSWGLAGVTGELFF.